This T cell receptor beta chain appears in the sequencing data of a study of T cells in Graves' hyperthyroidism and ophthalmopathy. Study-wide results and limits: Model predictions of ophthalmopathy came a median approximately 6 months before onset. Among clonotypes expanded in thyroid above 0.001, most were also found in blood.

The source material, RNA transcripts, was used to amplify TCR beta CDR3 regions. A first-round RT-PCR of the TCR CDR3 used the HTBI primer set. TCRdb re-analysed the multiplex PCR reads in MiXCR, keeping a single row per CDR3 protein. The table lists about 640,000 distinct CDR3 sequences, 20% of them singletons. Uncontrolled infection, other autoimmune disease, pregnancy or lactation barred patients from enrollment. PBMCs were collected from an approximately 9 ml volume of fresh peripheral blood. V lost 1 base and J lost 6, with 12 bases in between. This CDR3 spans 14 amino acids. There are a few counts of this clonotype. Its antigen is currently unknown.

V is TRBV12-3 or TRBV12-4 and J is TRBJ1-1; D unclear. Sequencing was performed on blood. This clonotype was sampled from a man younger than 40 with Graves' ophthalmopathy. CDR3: CASSLGAGTAEAFF. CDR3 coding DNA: TGTGCCAGCAGTTTAGGGGCAGGAACCGCTGAAGCTTTCTTT.